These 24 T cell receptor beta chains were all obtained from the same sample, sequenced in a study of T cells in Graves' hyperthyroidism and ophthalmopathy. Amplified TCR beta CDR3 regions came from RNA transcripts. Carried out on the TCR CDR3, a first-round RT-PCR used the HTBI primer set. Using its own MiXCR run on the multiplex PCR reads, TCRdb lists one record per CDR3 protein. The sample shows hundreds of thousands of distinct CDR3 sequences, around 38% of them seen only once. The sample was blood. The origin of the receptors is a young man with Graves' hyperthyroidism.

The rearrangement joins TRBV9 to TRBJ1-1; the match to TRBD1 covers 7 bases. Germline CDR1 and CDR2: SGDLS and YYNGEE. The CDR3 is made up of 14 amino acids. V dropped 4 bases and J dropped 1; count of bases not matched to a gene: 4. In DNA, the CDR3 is TGTGCCAGCAGCCCACAGGGGTGGAACACTGAAGCTTTCTTT. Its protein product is CASSPQGWNTEAFF.

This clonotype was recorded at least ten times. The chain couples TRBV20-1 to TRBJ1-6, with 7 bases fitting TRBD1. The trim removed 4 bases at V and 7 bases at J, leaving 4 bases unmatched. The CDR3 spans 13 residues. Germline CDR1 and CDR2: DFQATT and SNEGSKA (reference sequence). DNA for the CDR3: TGCAGTGCTATAGGGGGCAGGAATTCACCCCTCCACTTT. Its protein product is CSAIGGRNSPLHF.

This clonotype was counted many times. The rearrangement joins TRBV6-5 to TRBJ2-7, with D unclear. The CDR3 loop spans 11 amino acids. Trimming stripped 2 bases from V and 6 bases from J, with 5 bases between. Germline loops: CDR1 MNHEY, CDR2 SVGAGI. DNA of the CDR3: TGTGCCAGCAGTTACCAGCGCGAGCAGTACTTC. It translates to CASSYQREQYF.

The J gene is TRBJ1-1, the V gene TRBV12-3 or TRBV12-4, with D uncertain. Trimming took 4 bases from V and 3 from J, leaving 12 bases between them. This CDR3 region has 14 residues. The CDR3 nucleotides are TGTGCCAGCAGTTACGCAAGACGCTACACTGAAGCTTTCTTT. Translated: CASSYARRYTEAFF.

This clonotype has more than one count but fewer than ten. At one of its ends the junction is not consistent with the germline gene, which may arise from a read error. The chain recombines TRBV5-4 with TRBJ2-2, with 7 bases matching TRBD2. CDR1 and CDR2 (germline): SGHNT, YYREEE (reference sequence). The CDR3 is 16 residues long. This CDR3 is CASSGTGGRNTGELFF. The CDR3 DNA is TGCGCCAGCAGCGGTACGGGAGGACGAAACACCGGGGAGCTGTTTTTT.

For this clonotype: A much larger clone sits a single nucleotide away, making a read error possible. The CDR3, as DNA: TGTGTCAGCAGCCATTCCGGGACAGGGGCGAGAGCTTTCTTT. It translates to CVSSHSGTGARAFF. V and J are TRBV7-3 and TRBJ1-1, with 10 bases aligning to TRBD1. Germline V gene data show CDR1 as SGHTA and CDR2 as FQGTGA. This CDR3 comprises 14 residues.

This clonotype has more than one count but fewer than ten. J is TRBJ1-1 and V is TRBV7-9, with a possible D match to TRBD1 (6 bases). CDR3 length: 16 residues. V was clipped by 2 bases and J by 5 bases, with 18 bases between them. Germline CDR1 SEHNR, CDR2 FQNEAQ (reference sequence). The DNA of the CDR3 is TGTGCCAGCAGCTTATTTGAGGGGGGGCGACGAACTGAAGCTTTCTTT. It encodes CASSLFEGGRRTEAFF.

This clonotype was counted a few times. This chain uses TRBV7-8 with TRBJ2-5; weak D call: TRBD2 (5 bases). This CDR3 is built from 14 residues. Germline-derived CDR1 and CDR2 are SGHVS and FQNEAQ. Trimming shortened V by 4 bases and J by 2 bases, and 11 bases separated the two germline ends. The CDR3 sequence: CASSSERLQETQYF. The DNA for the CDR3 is TGTGCCAGCAGCTCTGAGCGGTTACAAGAGACCCAGTACTTC.

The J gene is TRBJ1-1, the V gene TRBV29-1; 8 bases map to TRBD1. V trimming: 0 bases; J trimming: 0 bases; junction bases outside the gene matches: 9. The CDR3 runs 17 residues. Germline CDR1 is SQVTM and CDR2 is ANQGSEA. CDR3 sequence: CSVEDPFGQGLNTEAFF. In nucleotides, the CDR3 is TGCAGCGTTGAAGATCCTTTTGGACAGGGCCTGAACACTGAAGCTTTCTTT.

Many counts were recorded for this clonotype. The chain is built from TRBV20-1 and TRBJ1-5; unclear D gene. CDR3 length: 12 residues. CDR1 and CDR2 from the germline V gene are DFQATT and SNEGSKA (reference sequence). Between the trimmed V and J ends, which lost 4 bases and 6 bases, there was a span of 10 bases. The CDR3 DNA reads TGCAGTGCTAAAAAGGGAGGTCAGCCCCAGCATTTT. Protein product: CSAKKGGQPQHF.

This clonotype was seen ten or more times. CDR3 in DNA: TGCGCCAGCAGCCCGGGACAGGCCTACACTGAAGCTTTCTTT. Translation: CASSPGQAYTEAFF. V gene TRBV5-1 combines with J gene TRBJ1-1, with 8 nucleotides matching TRBD1. V was clipped by 4 bases and J by 3 bases; unmatched bases: 5. CDR3 size: 14 residues. Germline CDR1 is SGHRS and CDR2 is YFSETQ.

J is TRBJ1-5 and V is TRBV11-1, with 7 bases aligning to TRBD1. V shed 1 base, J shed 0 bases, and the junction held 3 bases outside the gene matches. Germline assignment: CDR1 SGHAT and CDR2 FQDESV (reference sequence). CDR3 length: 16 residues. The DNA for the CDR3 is TGTGCCAGCAGCTTAGGGGACAGCAATAGCAATCAGCCCCAGCATTTT. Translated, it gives CASSLGDSNSNQPQHF.

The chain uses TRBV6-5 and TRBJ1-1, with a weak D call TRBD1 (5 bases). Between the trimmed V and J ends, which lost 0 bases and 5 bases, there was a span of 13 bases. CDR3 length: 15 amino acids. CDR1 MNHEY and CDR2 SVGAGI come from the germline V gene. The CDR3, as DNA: TGTGCCAGCAGTTACTCGATGGGGGGGGTAACTGAAGCTTTCTTT. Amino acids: CASSYSMGGVTEAFF.

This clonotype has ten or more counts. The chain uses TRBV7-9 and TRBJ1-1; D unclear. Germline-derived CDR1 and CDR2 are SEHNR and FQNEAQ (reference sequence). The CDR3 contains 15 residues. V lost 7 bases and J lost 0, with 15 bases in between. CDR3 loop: CASTTTELMNTEAFF. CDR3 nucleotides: TGTGCCAGCACCACTACAGAACTAATGAACACTGAAGCTTTCTTT. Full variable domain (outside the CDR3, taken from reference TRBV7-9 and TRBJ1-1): DTGVSQNPRHKITKRGQNVTFRCDPISEHNRLYWYRQTLGQGPEFLTYFQNEAQLEKSRLLSDRFSAERPKGSFSTLEIQRTEQGDSAMYLCASTTTELMNTEAFFGQGTRLTVV.

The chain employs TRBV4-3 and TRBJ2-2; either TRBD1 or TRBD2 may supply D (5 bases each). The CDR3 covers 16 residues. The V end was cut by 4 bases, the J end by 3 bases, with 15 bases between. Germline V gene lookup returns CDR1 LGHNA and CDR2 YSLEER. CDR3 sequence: CASSPWDLGDTGELFF. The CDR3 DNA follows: TGCGCCAGCAGCCCATGGGACCTAGGGGACACCGGGGAGCTGTTTTTT.

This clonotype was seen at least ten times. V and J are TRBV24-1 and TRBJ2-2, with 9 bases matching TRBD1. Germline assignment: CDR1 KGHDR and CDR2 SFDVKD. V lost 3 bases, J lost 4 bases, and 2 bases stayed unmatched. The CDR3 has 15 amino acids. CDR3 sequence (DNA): TGTGCCACCAGTGATCCGGGACAGGGCACCGGGGAGCTGTTTTTT. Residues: CATSDPGQGTGELFF.

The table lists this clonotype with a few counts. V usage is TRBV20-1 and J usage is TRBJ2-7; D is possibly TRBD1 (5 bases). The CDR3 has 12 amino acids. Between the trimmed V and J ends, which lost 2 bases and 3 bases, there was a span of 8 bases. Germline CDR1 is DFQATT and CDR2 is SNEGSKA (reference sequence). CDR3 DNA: TGCAGTGCTAGAATCAGGGACTACGAGCAGTACTTC. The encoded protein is CSARIRDYEQYF.

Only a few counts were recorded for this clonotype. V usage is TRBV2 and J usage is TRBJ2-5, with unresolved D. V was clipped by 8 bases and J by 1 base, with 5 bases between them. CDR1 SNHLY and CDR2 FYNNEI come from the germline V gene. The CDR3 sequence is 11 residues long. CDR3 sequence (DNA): TGTGCCAGCGGTAGCCAAGAGACCCAGTACTTC. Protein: CASGSQETQYF.

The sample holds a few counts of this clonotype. The CDR3 loop is CASSFRGQDTEAFF. CDR3 bases: TGTGCCAGCAGTTTCAGGGGGCAGGACACTGAAGCTTTCTTT. V and J are TRBV12-3 or TRBV12-4 and TRBJ1-1; 8 positions match TRBD1. The ends lost 3 bases at V and 3 bases at J; junction bases unmatched: 3. The CDR3 sequence is 14 residues long.

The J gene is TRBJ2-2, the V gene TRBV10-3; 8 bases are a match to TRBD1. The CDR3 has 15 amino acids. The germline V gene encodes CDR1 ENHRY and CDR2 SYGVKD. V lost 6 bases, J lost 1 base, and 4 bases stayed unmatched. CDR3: CAIRPGQGNTGELFF. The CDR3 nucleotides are TGTGCCATCAGACCCGGACAGGGGAACACCGGGGAGCTGTTTTTT.

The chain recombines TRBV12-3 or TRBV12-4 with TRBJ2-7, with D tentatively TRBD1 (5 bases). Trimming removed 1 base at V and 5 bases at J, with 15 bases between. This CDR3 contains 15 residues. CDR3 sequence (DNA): TGTGCCAGCAGTTTAGAAACAGGTTCACGGCACGAGCAGTACTTC. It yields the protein CASSLETGSRHEQYF.

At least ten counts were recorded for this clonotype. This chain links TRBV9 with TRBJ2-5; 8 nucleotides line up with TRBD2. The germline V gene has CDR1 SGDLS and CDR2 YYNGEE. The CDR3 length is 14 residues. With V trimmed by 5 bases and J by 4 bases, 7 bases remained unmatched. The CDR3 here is CASSPGGVRETQYF. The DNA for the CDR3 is TGTGCCAGCAGTCCCGGGGGGGTGAGAGAGACCCAGTACTTC.

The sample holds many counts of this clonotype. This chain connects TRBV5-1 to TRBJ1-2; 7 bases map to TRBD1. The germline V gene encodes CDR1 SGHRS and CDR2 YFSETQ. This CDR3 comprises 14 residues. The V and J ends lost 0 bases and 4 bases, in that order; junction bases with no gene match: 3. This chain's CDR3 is CASSLEGQSYGYTF. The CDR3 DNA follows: TGCGCCAGCAGCTTGGAGGGACAGAGCTATGGCTACACCTTC.

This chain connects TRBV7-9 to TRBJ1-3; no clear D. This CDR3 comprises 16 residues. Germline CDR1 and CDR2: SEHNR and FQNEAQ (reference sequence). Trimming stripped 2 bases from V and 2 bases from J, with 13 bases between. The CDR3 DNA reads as TGTGCCAGCAGCTTAAACCCCGAGGGCCCTGGAAACACCATATATTTT. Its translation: CASSLNPEGPGNTIYF.